Listed below are T cell receptor beta chains from one sample, sequenced in a study of human T cells and chemical hapten exposure. Each CDR3 protein is one row after TCRdb ran MiXCR on the RACE reads. The sample lists approximately 340,000 distinct CDR3 sequences; roughly 6.9% were seen once. The sample consisted of whole blood, taken in connection with sensitization to the hapten diphenylcyclopropenone (DPC). The receptor source for this set is a woman between 18 and 29 years old with alopecia areata. Some clones in this sample may be carry-over from other donors' samples. Both conserved end residues are part of each CDR3. Fields, in order: D gene, V gene, J gene, CDR3 length, clone size, CDR3 protein, CDR3 DNA. The D gene is left open where the match is weak. For some rows the clone size is stated as once, few or many, or as a class when expanded; others skip it.

D: .
V: TRBV4-3
J: TRBJ2-7
length: 15
size: many
CDR3: CASSQDTGQTYEQYF
DNA: TGCGCCAGCAGCCAAGATACAGGGCAGACCTACGAGCAGTACTTC

D: .
V: TRBV11-2
J: TRBJ2-7
length: 18
size: .
CDR3: CASSLASGTLGPMGEQYF
DNA: TGTGCCAGCAGCTTAGCCTCCGGGACATTAGGACCTATGGGCGAGCAGTACTTC

D: .
V: TRBV27
J: TRBJ2-7
length: 14
size: many
CDR3: CASSFSQGSYEQYF
DNA: TGTGCCAGCAGTTTTAGCCAGGGGTCCTACGAGCAGTACTTC

D: TRBD1
V: TRBV2
J: TRBJ1-5
length: 11
size: few
CDR3: CASGTDQPQHF
DNA: TGTGCCAGCGGGACAGATCAGCCCCAGCATTTT

D: .
V: TRBV7-2
J: TRBJ2-3
length: 13
size: .
CDR3: CASSLTWPDTQYF
DNA: TGTGCCAGCAGCCTGACCTGGCCAGATACGCAGTATTTT

D: .
V: TRBV6-2/TRBV6-3
J: TRBJ2-4
length: 15
size: once
CDR3: CASSYSWLAKNIQYF
DNA: TGTGCCAGCAGTTACTCGTGGCTAGCGAAAAACATTCAGTACTTC

D: .
V: TRBV20-1
J: TRBJ2-1
length: 13
size: many
CDR3: CSLGQSSYNEQFF
DNA: TGCAGTCTGGGGCAGAGCTCCTACAATGAGCAGTTCTTC

D: TRBD1
V: TRBV6-5
J: TRBJ1-1
length: 17
size: few
CDR3: CASSYSSPGGVNTEAFF
DNA: TGTGCCAGCAGTTACTCGTCGCCAGGGGGAGTGAACACTGAAGCTTTCTTT

D: .
V: TRBV5-6
J: TRBJ1-1
length: 14
size: .
CDR3: CASSRGRPGGEAFF
DNA: TGTGCCAGCAGCCGGGGACGTCCGGGGGGTGAAGCTTTCTTT

D: .
V: TRBV6-6
J: TRBJ1-1
length: 13
size: many
CDR3: CASSLGEGTEAFF
DNA: TGTGCCAGCAGTCTGGGGGAAGGAACTGAAGCTTTCTTT

D: .
V: TRBV28
J: TRBJ1-5
length: 16
size: many
CDR3: CASSPSTGRAIQPQHF
DNA: TGTGCCAGCAGTCCCTCGACCGGACGGGCAATTCAGCCCCAGCATTTT

D: .
V: TRBV11-1
J: TRBJ2-3
length: 11
size: few
CDR3: CASSYRDPGGF
DNA: TGTGCCAGCAGCTACCGGGACCCCGGAGGGTTT

D: TRBD1
V: TRBV20-1
J: TRBJ1-5
length: 15
size: .
CDR3: CSARTITGGYQPQHF
DNA: TGCAGTGCTAGAACTATCACAGGGGGCTATCAGCCCCAGCATTTT

D: TRBD1
V: TRBV7-2
J: TRBJ2-6
length: 17
size: many
CDR3: CASSLGQVLSGANVLTF
DNA: TGTGCCAGCAGCCTGGGACAGGTTTTATCTGGGGCCAACGTCCTGACTTTC

D: .
V: TRBV18
J: TRBJ1-2
length: 16
size: few
CDR3: CASSPPRGGTDYGYTF
DNA: TGTGCCAGCTCACCACCGAGGGGGGGAACAGACTATGGCTACACCTTC

D: .
V: TRBV12-3/TRBV12-4
J: TRBJ1-1
length: 14
size: .
CDR3: CASSLESRGTEAFF
DNA: TGTGCCAGCAGTTTGGAGTCCCGGGGGACTGAAGCTTTCTTT

D: .
V: TRBV4-3
J: TRBJ2-3
length: 15
size: many
CDR3: CASSQQWGSTDTQYF
DNA: TGCGCCAGCAGCCAGCAATGGGGGAGCACAGATACGCAGTATTTT

D: .
V: TRBV6-6
J: TRBJ1-1
length: 15
size: .
CDR3: CASSSHRSVNTEAFF
DNA: TGTGCCAGCAGTTCCCATCGTTCAGTGAACACTGAAGCTTTCTTT

D: .
V: TRBV10-3
J: TRBJ2-3
length: 18
size: few
CDR3: CAISRHINSSPYTDTQYF
DNA: TGTGCCATCAGTCGCCACATCAACAGTAGCCCCTACACAGATACGCAGTATTTT

D: .
V: TRBV27
J: TRBJ1-2
length: 15
size: many
CDR3: CASSLFPSANYGYTF
DNA: TGTGCCAGCAGTTTATTCCCCTCTGCTAACTATGGCTACACCTTC

D: .
V: TRBV4-2
J: TRBJ1-4
length: 14
size: .
CDR3: CASTPEATNEKLFF
DNA: TGTGCCAGCACCCCGGAGGCAACTAATGAAAAACTGTTTTTT

D: .
V: TRBV29-1
J: TRBJ1-1
length: 14
size: few
CDR3: CSGDLNGAQSEAFF
DNA: TGCAGCGGCGATCTGAACGGGGCCCAAAGTGAAGCTTTCTTT

D: TRBD2
V: TRBV5-4
J: TRBJ2-3
length: 11
size: many
CDR3: CAGQRGDTQYF
DNA: TGTGCCGGCCAGCGGGGAGATACGCAGTATTTT

D: .
V: TRBV3-1
J: TRBJ2-3
length: 14
size: few
CDR3: CASSRRVGTDTQYF
DNA: TGTGCCAGCAGCCGGCGGGTTGGCACAGATACGCAGTATTTT

D: .
V: TRBV5-1
J: TRBJ1-1
length: 15
size: .
CDR3: CASSFGGLEYGEAFF
DNA: TGCGCCAGCAGTTTCGGCGGATTGGAATACGGTGAAGCTTTCTTT

D: .
V: TRBV9
J: TRBJ2-4
length: 14
size: .
CDR3: CASSVGDFENIQYF
DNA: TGTGCCAGCAGCGTAGGCGATTTCGAAAACATTCAGTACTTC

D: .
V: TRBV18
J: TRBJ1-1
length: 15
size: .
CDR3: CASSPLNTLNTEAFF
DNA: TGTGCCAGCTCACCACTTAACACCTTGAACACTGAAGCTTTCTTT

D: TRBD1
V: TRBV12-3/TRBV12-4
J: TRBJ1-1
length: 14
size: .
CDR3: CASIRTGGNTEAFF
DNA: TGTGCCAGCATCAGGACAGGGGGGAACACTGAAGCTTTCTTT

D: .
V: TRBV6-2/TRBV6-3
J: TRBJ1-5
length: 14
size: few
CDR3: CASRGTISNQPQHF
DNA: TGTGCCAGCAGAGGGACAATTAGCAATCAGCCCCAGCATTTT

D: .
V: TRBV4-3
J: TRBJ1-3
length: 18
size: .
CDR3: CASSQDLDTLVSGNTIYF
DNA: TGCGCCAGCAGCCAAGATTTGGATACCCTAGTTTCTGGAAACACCATATATTTT

D: .
V: TRBV28
J: TRBJ1-3
length: 15
size: few
CDR3: CASSLGRLEGNTIYF
DNA: TGTGCCAGCAGTTTAGGCCGTCTAGAGGGAAACACCATATATTTT

D: .
V: TRBV4-1
J: TRBJ2-1
length: 17
size: few
CDR3: CASSQDLGDGAPGEQFF
DNA: TGCGCCAGCAGCCAAGATCTCGGGGACGGTGCCCCGGGGGAGCAGTTCTTC

D: .
V: TRBV11-2
J: TRBJ1-1
length: 13
size: .
CDR3: CASRAGVNTEAFF
DNA: TGTGCCAGCAGGGCAGGGGTGAACACTGAAGCTTTCTTT

D: .
V: TRBV20-1
J: TRBJ1-2
length: 10
size: few
CDR3: CGGADYGYTF
DNA: TGCGGGGGGGCAGACTATGGCTACACCTTC

D: .
V: TRBV20-1
J: TRBJ1-1
length: 15
size: .
CDR3: CSAREPGPHGTEAFF
DNA: TGCAGTGCTAGAGAACCAGGGCCCCACGGCACTGAAGCTTTCTTT

D: .
V: TRBV23-1
J: TRBJ1-6
length: 16
size: many
CDR3: CASSPKGGARCSPLHF
DNA: TGCGCCAGCAGTCCAAAGGGAGGGGCACGGTGTTCACCCCTCCACTTT

D: .
V: TRBV11-2
J: TRBJ2-1
length: 15
size: many
CDR3: CASSSRDPGHNEQFF
DNA: TGTGCCAGCAGCTCCCGGGATCCCGGGCACAATGAGCAGTTCTTC

D: .
V: TRBV11-1
J: TRBJ2-3
length: 15
size: .
CDR3: CASSLANQGYHTQYF
DNA: TGTGCCAGCAGCTTAGCGAACCAGGGTTATCATACGCAGTATTTT

D: .
V: TRBV6-5
J: TRBJ1-1
length: 16
size: many
CDR3: CASSYSVRVVRTEAFF
DNA: TGTGCCAGCAGTTACTCAGTCCGGGTAGTACGTACTGAAGCTTTCTTT

D: TRBD1
V: TRBV29-1
J: TRBJ1-1
length: 15
size: many
CDR3: CSVPGTGGRSAEAFF
DNA: TGCAGCGTTCCCGGGACAGGGGGAAGAAGCGCTGAAGCTTTCTTT

D: .
V: TRBV28
J: TRBJ2-5
length: 13
size: many
CDR3: CASSLGLVETQYF
DNA: TGTGCCAGCAGTTTAGGCTTGGTGGAGACCCAGTACTTC

D: .
V: TRBV2
J: TRBJ1-1
length: 14
size: .
CDR3: CASLREKVATEAFF
DNA: TGTGCCAGCCTAAGAGAAAAAGTTGCCACTGAAGCTTTCTTT

D: .
V: TRBV4-1
J: TRBJ2-5
length: 15
size: many
CDR3: CASSQTPQYQETQYF
DNA: TGCGCCAGCAGCCAAACCCCGCAGTACCAAGAGACCCAGTACTTC

D: .
V: TRBV4-3
J: TRBJ1-1
length: 14
size: few
CDR3: CASSQLTANTEAFF
DNA: TGCGCCAGCAGCCAGCTGACAGCGAACACTGAAGCTTTCTTT

D: .
V: TRBV10-3
J: TRBJ2-5
length: 15
size: .
CDR3: CAIRPGPPQEETQYF
DNA: TGTGCCATCAGGCCGGGCCCCCCCCAGGAAGAGACCCAGTACTTC

D: .
V: TRBV5-5
J: TRBJ1-5
length: 13
size: many
CDR3: CASSFDGTQPQHF
DNA: TGTGCCAGCAGCTTCGACGGGACCCAGCCCCAGCATTTT

D: .
V: TRBV18
J: TRBJ2-3
length: 14
size: .
CDR3: CASSPRSSPDTQYF
DNA: TGTGCCAGCTCACCAAGGTCCAGTCCAGATACGCAGTATTTT

D: .
V: TRBV7-2
J: TRBJ1-1
length: 14
size: .
CDR3: CASSLEWGNTEAFF
DNA: TGTGCCAGCAGCTTAGAATGGGGAAACACTGAAGCTTTCTTT